This is a list of T cell receptor beta chains from one sample in a study of blood T cell repertoires in COVID-19. Profiled with immunoSEQ multiplex PCR; TCRdb holds only in-frame clones, not every one. The profile shows 150,000 to 180,000 clones, roughly 72% of them singletons. Input material: peripheral blood. These receptors were collected from a woman older than 75 with acute or convalescent COVID-19. CDR3s include the opening cysteine and the closing phenylalanine or tryptophan. Each record gives: D gene, J gene, clone size, V gene, CDR3 DNA, CDR3 protein. The D gene is left open where the match is weak. Only some rows state a clone size, as once, few, many or a class for expanded clones.

-	TRBJ1-5	-	TRBV7-3	TGTGCCAGCAGCCCAGGACACCTTAGCAATCAGCCCCAGCATTTT	CASSPGHLSNQPQHF
-	TRBJ2-3	-	TRBV6-5	TGTGCCAGCAGTTACATCGAGGGAGCAGATACGCAGTATTTT	CASSYIEGADTQYF
TRBD1	TRBJ1-2	few	TRBV6-5	TGTGCCAGCAGAACTCCTTTAGACAGGGCCGATGGCTACACCTTC	CASRTPLDRADGYTF
TRBD1	TRBJ2-5	-	TRBV7-9	TGTGCCAGCAGCCCATTCCAGGGGGCGGAAGAAGAGACCCAGTACTTC	CASSPFQGAEEETQYF
-	TRBJ1-1	-	TRBV11-1	TGTGCCAGCAGCTTAGGTGGCAGGGGCAGGAACACTGAAGCTTTCTTT	CASSLGGRGRNTEAFF
-	TRBJ1-2	-	TRBV5-1	TGCGCCAGCAGCTTAGGAGGAGGCTATGGCTACACCTTC	CASSLGGGYGYTF
TRBD1	TRBJ1-1	few	TRBV4-3	TGCGCCAGCAGCCAAGGGCCGACAGGGGCCGGCACTGAAGCTTTCTTT	CASSQGPTGAGTEAFF
-	TRBJ1-2	-	TRBV19	TGTGCCAGTAGTATTACCGAGGCAACTAACTATGGCTACACCTTC	CASSITEATNYGYTF
-	TRBJ1-6	few	TRBV6-4	TGTGCCAGCAGCCTCAGGGGAAGTAATTCACCCCTCCACTTT	CASSLRGSNSPLHF
-	TRBJ1-5	-	TRBV2	TGTGCCTGCACAGAACGGGGGGGTAGAAATCAGCCCCAGCATTTT	CACTERGGRNQPQHF
-	TRBJ1-5	once	TRBV6-2/TRBV6-3	TGTGCCAGCAGTGGGCCCGGAGGGGGCAATCAGCCCCAGCATTTT	CASSGPGGGNQPQHF
TRBD2	TRBJ2-2	-	TRBV5-4	TGTGCCAGCAGCATCCCGGGTAGCGGGAGTTACACCGGGGAGCTGTTTTTT	CASSIPGSGSYTGELFF
TRBD2	TRBJ2-1	-	TRBV11-3	TGTGCCAGCAGCGCGGGAGTTTTAAGTAATGAGCAGTTCTTC	CASSAGVLSNEQFF
TRBD2	TRBJ2-3	-	TRBV7-2	TGTGCCAGCAGCCTATATCTTAGCGGGGGGGCCGGAGATACGCAGTATTTT	CASSLYLSGGAGDTQYF
TRBD1	TRBJ1-1	-	TRBV18	TGTGCCAGCTCACCTCCGGGACAGGGTTGGACTGAAGCTTTCTTT	CASSPPGQGWTEAFF
-	TRBJ2-7	few	TRBV6-5	TGTGCCAGCAGTTACTCGGGCAGCTCCTACGAGCAGTACTTC	CASSYSGSSYEQYF
TRBD2	TRBJ2-2	-	TRBV15	TGTGCCACCAGCAAGGAGCGGGAGGGCCTCGGGGAGCTGTTTTTT	CATSKEREGLGELFF
-	TRBJ1-6	-	TRBV6-5	TGTGCCAGCAGTTACTCGGGCGCTTCACCCCTCCACTTT	CASSYSGASPLHF
-	TRBJ2-3	-	TRBV19	TGTGCCAGTAGTATAGGGGTTGAGAAGTTAGGAGGCACAGATACGCAGTATTTT	CASSIGVEKLGGTDTQYF
TRBD1	TRBJ2-4	few	TRBV11-2	TGTGCCAGCAGCAAACCCCCGGGACAGGGATTCAAAAACATTCAGTACTTC	CASSKPPGQGFKNIQYF
-	TRBJ1-5	-	TRBV18	TGTGCCAGCTCTGCCACGTTGGATAGCAATCAGCCCCGGCATTTT	CASSATLDSNQPRHF
-	TRBJ2-3	-	TRBV6-5	TGTGCCAGCAGCAACACAGATACGCAGTATTTT	CASSNTDTQYF
-	TRBJ2-1	-	TRBV9	TGTGCCAGCACCTCGGGGGAGGCCTATTACAATGAGCAGTTCTTC	CASTSGEAYYNEQFF
TRBD2	TRBJ2-3	-	TRBV6-4	TGTGCCAGCAGTGACACTAGCGGGAGGGCAGGCACAGATACGCAGTATTTT	CASSDTSGRAGTDTQYF
TRBD1	TRBJ2-2	-	TRBV25-1	TGTGCCAGCAGTAAAACAGGGGTTGGTAGGAACGGGGAGCTGTTTTTT	CASSKTGVGRNGELFF
TRBD1	TRBJ1-2	-	TRBV27	TGTGCCAGCAGGGGACAGGCCCTCTATGGCTACACCTTC	CASRGQALYGYTF
-	TRBJ1-3	-	TRBV18	TGTGCCAGCTCCAGAGACAGAGGAAACACCATATATTTT	CASSRDRGNTIYF
TRBD1	TRBJ1-4	once	TRBV5-1	TGCGCCAGCAGCTTCCAGGGGGCAACTAATGAAAAACTGTTTTTT	CASSFQGATNEKLFF
TRBD2	TRBJ2-1	once	TRBV7-2	TGTGCCAGCAGCGCACAGACTAGCGGGGGAAATGAGCAGTTCTTC	CASSAQTSGGNEQFF
TRBD2	TRBJ2-7	-	TRBV7-9	TGTGCCAGCAGCTTAGGTTTCGGAACTAGCGATCCCTACGAGCAGTACTTC	CASSLGFGTSDPYEQYF
TRBD1	TRBJ1-1	few	TRBV5-1	TGCGCCAGCAGACGGACAGGGGAGAACACTGAAGCTTTCTTT	CASRRTGENTEAFF
-	TRBJ1-3	-	TRBV5-6	TGTGCCAGCAGCTCCCGTCCTGGAAACACCATATATTTT	CASSSRPGNTIYF
TRBD1	TRBJ1-2	-	TRBV16	TGTGCCAGCAGCCAATCGGGACAGGCCTATGGCTACACCTTC	CASSQSGQAYGYTF
TRBD1	TRBJ1-4	few	TRBV6-5	TGTGCCAGCAGGGTTGGGACAGGGGGAGGTGAAAAACTGTTTTTT	CASRVGTGGGEKLFF
-	TRBJ1-6	-	TRBV4-2	TGTGCCAGCAGCCATCCCGGGACTGACTATTCACCCCTCCACTTT	CASSHPGTDYSPLHF
TRBD2	TRBJ2-5	-	TRBV18	TGTGCCAGCTCCCCGGGACTAGCGGGGTCTCGTGGAGAGACCCAGTACTTC	CASSPGLAGSRGETQYF
TRBD2	TRBJ2-3	-	TRBV7-3	TGTGCCAGCAGTCGAACCTTGACGACTAGCCATTCAGATACGCAGTATTTT	CASSRTLTTSHSDTQYF
TRBD2	TRBJ2-3	-	TRBV9	TGTGCCAGCAGCGTAGGGACTAGACCCACAGATACGCAGTATTTT	CASSVGTRPTDTQYF
TRBD1	TRBJ1-4	-	TRBV6-6	TGTGCCAGCAGCGACAGGGCTATCAATGAAAAACTGTTTTTT	CASSDRAINEKLFF
-	TRBJ1-6	-	TRBV27	TGTGCCAGCAGTTTATCTCAGAGAGGCTCCTATAATTCACCCCTCCACTTT	CASSLSQRGSYNSPLHF
-	TRBJ1-5	-	TRBV25-1	TGTGCCAGCAGTTATAGCAATCAGCCCCAGCATTTT	CASSYSNQPQHF
TRBD1	TRBJ2-2	-	TRBV19	TGTGCCAGTAGTATTCGGGACAGGGGGCACACCGGGGAGCTGTTTTTT	CASSIRDRGHTGELFF
-	TRBJ1-2	-	TRBV27	TGTGCCAGCAGTTCACCATCGACAAGTGACTATGGCTACACCTTC	CASSSPSTSDYGYTF
-	TRBJ1-1	-	TRBV12-5	TGTGCTAGTGGTTTGGTATTAACGGGTCGGACTGAAGCTTTCTTT	CASGLVLTGRTEAFF
-	TRBJ1-1	-	TRBV5-6	TGTGCCAGCAGCTTAGTAGGGGGTGGCACTGAAGCTTTCTTT	CASSLVGGGTEAFF
-	TRBJ1-3	once	TRBV5-6	TGTGCCAGCAGCTTCCGTGGAAACACCATATATTTT	CASSFRGNTIYF
TRBD1	TRBJ1-2	-	TRBV4-3	TGCGCCAGCAGCCAAGAAGACAGGGCGAACTATGGCTACACCTTC	CASSQEDRANYGYTF
TRBD1	TRBJ1-2	-	TRBV6-5	TGTGCCAGCAGTAATCCGGGACAGGGGGTGTATGGCTACACCTTC	CASSNPGQGVYGYTF
TRBD1	TRBJ2-2	-	TRBV5-5	TGTGCCAGCAGCTTGGAGGGGACAGGGCTTGCCGGGGAGCTGTTTTTT	CASSLEGTGLAGELFF
-	TRBJ1-1	once	TRBV29-1	TGCAGCGTCGACTGGGGGCGGGAAGCTTTCTTT	CSVDWGREAFF
TRBD1	TRBJ1-2	-	TRBV2	TGTGCCGGACAGACAGGGGAGGCTCGGAGAAATGGCTACACCTTC	CAGQTGEARRNGYTF
-	TRBJ1-2	-	TRBV11-2	TGTGCCAGCAGCTCATTAGACAGCCTGGGGGGCTACACCTTC	CASSSLDSLGGYTF
-	TRBJ1-1	-	TRBV7-9	TGTGCCAGCAGCTTAAACAGGGAGACCACTGAAGCTTTCTTT	CASSLNRETTEAFF
TRBD1	TRBJ1-2	-	TRBV6-2/TRBV6-3	TGTGCCAGCAGTGCAGCCCGGGACAGGAACTATGGCTACACCTTC	CASSAARDRNYGYTF
-	TRBJ2-7	-	TRBV5-1	TGCGCCAGCAGCTTGGCGAGGGCCTACGAGCAGTACTTC	CASSLARAYEQYF
TRBD1	TRBJ1-1	-	TRBV4-3	TGCGCCAGCAGCCAAGGAATACGGACAGGGGTGAACACTGAAGCTTTCTTT	CASSQGIRTGVNTEAFF
TRBD1	TRBJ1-2	many	TRBV12-3/TRBV12-4	TGTGCCAGCAGTTTAGGGACAGGGTATGGCTACACCTTC	CASSLGTGYGYTF
-	TRBJ2-7	-	TRBV4-2	TGTGCCAGCAGCCAAGATGATCGCCGGACAGACTACGAGCAGTACTTC	CASSQDDRRTDYEQYF
-	TRBJ1-3	once	TRBV30	TGTGCCTTCCGACAGCCGAGCTCTGGAAACACCATATATTTT	CAFRQPSSGNTIYF